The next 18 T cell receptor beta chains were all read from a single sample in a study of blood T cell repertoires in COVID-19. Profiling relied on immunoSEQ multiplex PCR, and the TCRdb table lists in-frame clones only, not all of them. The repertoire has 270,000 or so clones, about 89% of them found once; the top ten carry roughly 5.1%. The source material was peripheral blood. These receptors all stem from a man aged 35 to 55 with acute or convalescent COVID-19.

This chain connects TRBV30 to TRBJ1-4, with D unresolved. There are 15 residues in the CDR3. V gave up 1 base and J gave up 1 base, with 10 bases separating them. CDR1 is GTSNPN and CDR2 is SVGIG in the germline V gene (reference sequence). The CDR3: CAWSDPGVTNEKLFF. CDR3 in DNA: TGTGCCTGGAGTGATCCCGGAGTAACTAATGAAAAACTGTTTTTT.

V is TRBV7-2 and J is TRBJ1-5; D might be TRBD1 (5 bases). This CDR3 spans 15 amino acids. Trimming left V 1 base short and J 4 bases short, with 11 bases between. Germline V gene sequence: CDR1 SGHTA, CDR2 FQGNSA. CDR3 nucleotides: TGTGCCAGCAGCTTAGGCAGCGGGGCGAATCAGCCCCAGCATTTT. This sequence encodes CASSLGSGANQPQHF.

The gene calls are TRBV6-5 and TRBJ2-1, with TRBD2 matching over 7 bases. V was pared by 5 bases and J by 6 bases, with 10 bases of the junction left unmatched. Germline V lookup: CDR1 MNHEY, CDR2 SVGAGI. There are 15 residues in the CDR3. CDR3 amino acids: CASSPPGGRSNEQFF. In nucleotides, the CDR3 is TGTGCCAGCAGTCCCCCCGGGGGGAGGAGCAATGAGCAGTTCTTC.

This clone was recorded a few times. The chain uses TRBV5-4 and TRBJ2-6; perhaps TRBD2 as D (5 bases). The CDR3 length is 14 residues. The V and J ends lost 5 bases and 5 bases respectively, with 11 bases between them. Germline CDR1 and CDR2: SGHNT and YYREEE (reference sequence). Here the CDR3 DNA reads TGTGCCAGCAGTAGGGAGAGTAGGGCCAACGTCCTGACTTTC. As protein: CASSRESRANVLTF.

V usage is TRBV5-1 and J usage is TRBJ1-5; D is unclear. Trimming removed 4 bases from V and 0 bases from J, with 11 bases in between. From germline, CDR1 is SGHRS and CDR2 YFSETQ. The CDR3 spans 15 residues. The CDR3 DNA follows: TGCGCCAGCAGCCCTAGTCCTTATAGCAATCAGCCCCAGCATTTT. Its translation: CASSPSPYSNQPQHF.

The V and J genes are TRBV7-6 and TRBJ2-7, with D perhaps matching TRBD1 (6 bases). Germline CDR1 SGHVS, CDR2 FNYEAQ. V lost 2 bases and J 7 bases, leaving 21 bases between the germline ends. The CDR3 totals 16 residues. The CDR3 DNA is TGTGCCAGCAGCTTAATCCCCCAGGGACACACATCGGAGCAGTACTTC. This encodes CASSLIPQGHTSEQYF.

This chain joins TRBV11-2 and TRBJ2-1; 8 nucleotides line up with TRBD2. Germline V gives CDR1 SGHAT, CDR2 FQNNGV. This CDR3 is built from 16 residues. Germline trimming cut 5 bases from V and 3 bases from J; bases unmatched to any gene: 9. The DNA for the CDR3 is TGTGCCAGCAGCCTTAGGGGAGCGGGGGACTACAATGAGCAGTTCTTC. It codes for CASSLRGAGDYNEQFF.

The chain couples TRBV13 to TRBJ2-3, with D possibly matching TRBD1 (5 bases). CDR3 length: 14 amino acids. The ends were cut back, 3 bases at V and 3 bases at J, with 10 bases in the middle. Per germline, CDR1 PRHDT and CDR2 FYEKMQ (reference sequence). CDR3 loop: CASSFLGPTDTQYF. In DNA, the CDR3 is TGTGCCAGCAGCTTCCTGGGGCCTACAGATACGCAGTATTTT.

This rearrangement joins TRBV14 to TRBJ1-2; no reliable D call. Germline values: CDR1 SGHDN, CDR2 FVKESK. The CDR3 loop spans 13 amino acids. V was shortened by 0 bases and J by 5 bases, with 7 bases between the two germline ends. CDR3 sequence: CASSQDAGYGYTF. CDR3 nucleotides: TGTGCCAGCAGCCAAGATGCGGGGTATGGCTACACCTTC.

CDR3 residues: CASRGVSNTEAFF. The CDR3 coding sequence is TGTGCCAGCCGGGGGGTATCGAACACTGAAGCTTTCTTT. V and J are TRBV19 and TRBJ1-1, with D possibly matching TRBD1 (5 bases). The length of the CDR3 is 13 residues. Germline V lookup: CDR1 LNHDA, CDR2 SQIVND (reference sequence). V gave up 9 bases and J gave up 1 base, with 12 bases separating them.

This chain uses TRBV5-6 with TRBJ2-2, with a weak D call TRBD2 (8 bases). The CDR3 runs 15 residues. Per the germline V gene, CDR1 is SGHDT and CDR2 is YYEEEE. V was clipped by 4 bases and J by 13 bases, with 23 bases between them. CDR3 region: CASSPNTGALAGLFF. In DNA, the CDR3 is TGTGCCAGCAGCCCTAACACAGGGGCCCTAGCGGGGCTGTTTTTT.

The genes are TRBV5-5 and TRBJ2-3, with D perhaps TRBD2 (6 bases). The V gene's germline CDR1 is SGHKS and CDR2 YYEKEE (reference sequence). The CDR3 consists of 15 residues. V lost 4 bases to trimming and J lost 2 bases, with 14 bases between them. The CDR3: CASSEWDLNTDTQYF. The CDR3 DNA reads TGTGCCAGCAGCGAATGGGACTTAAACACAGATACGCAGTATTTT.

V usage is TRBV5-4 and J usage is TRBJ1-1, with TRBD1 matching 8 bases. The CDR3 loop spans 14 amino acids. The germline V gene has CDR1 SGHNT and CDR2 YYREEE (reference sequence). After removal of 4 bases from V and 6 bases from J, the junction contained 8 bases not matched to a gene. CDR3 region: CASSRGGRGPEAFF. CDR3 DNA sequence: TGTGCCAGCAGCCGCGGGGGCAGGGGGCCTGAAGCTTTCTTT.

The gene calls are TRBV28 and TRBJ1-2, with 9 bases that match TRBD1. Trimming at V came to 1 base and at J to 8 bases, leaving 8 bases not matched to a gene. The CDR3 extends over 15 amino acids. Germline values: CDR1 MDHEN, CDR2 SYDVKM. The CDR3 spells CASSLFTTGGEGYTF. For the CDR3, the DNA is TGTGCCAGCAGTTTATTCACGACAGGGGGGGAAGGCTACACCTTC.

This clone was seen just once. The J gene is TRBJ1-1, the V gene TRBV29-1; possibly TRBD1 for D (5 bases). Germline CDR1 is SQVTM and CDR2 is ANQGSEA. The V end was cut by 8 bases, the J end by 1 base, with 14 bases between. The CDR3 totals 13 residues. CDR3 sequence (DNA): TGCAGCTATGGGAGGGGAGCGAACACTGAAGCTTTCTTT. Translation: CSYGRGANTEAFF.

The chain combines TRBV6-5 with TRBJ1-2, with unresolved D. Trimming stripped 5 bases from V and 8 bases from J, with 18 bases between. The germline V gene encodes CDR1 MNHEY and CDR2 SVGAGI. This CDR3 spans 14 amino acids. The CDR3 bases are TGTGCCAGCAGTCGAACTATCCAAACTGGAGGCTACACCTTC. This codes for CASSRTIQTGGYTF.

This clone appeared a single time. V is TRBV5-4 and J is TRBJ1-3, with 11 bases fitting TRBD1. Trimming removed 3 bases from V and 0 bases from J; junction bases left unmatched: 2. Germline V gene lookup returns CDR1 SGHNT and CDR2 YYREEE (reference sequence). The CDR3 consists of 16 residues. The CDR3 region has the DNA TGTGCCAGCAGCTGGACAGGGGGCTCCTCTGGAAACACCATATATTTT. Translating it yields CASSWTGGSSGNTIYF.

This chain's CDR3 is CASSQVASNTGELFF. The CDR3 bases are TGTGCCAGCAGCCAAGTTGCGTCGAACACCGGGGAGCTGTTTTTT. J is TRBJ2-2 and V is TRBV3-1 (or the pseudogene TRBV3-2); D not certain. V dropped 1 base and J dropped 0 bases, with 6 bases sitting between them. The germline V gene encodes CDR1 LGHDT and CDR2 YNNKEL (reference sequence). CDR3 size: 15 residues.